The source of this T cell receptor (beta chain) is a study of blood T cell repertoires in COVID-19. In the study's own analysis: Reference gene primers were amplified, and this amplification served to estimate nucleated cell counts. Produced via immunoSEQ multiplex PCR; TCRdb's table is partial and in-frame only. The DNA gave D and trimming, while V, J and clone size come from that table. The sample yields some 290,000 clones, roughly nine tenths seen once. V dropped 2 bases and J dropped 4 bases, with 11 bases sitting between them. CDR3 length equals 14 residues. The germline V gene has CDR1 SEHNR and CDR2 FQNEAQ (reference sequence).

The clonotype comes from a woman aged 45-60 years who had recovered from COVID-19. The V and J genes are TRBV7-9 and TRBJ1-2; TRBD1 is a possible D gene (5 bases). Specimen: peripheral blood. As DNA, the CDR3 is TGTGCCAGCAGCTTACAAGGGGATAGCTATGGCTACACCTTC. This sequence encodes CASSLQGDSYGYTF.